The 7 T cell receptor beta chains presented below share a single source sample, sequenced in a study of blood T cell repertoires in COVID-19. The protocol was immunoSEQ multiplex PCR, while the TCRdb copy is restricted to in-frame clones and leaves out a portion. Here the sample spans some 100,000 clones, just under 80% being singletons. Sample: peripheral blood. These receptors were collected from a human donor in a cohort sampled during active COVID-19.

The chain is built from TRBV7-8 and TRBJ2-7; 10 nucleotides agree with TRBD1. The V segment lost 5 bases and the J segment 2 bases; nucleotides outside the gene matches: 9. Per the germline V gene, CDR1 is SGHVS and CDR2 is FQNEAQ. The CDR3 is made up of 16 amino acids. The CDR3 nucleotides read TGTGCCAGCAGCCTCCTCGGGACAGGGGTCCCCTACGAGCAGTACTTC. Translation: CASSLLGTGVPYEQYF.

CDR3 DNA: TGTGCCAGCAGCTTAGTAGGGACTAGCGGGGGAGAGACCCAGTACTTC. Protein: CASSLVGTSGGETQYF. This chain joins TRBV7-6 and TRBJ2-5, with 14 bases that match TRBD2. Germline values: CDR1 SGHVS, CDR2 FNYEAQ. V gave up 1 base and J gave up 4 bases; unmatched junction bases: 2. The CDR3 runs 16 residues.

Only a few counts were recorded for this clone. The chain recombines TRBV19 with TRBJ2-2, with 7 bases identical to TRBD1. J lost 0 bases, V lost 4 bases, and 8 bases had no gene match. The CDR3 has 17 amino acids. Germline V gene data show CDR1 as LNHDA and CDR2 as SQIVND (reference sequence). CDR3 nucleotide sequence: TGTGCCAGTAGTACCCTGGGGACAGTCGCGAACACCGGGGAGCTGTTTTTT. It yields the protein CASSTLGTVANTGELFF.

This chain links TRBV6-1 with TRBJ2-3; 8 bases map to TRBD2. The CDR3 consists of 15 residues. The germline V gene encodes CDR1 MNHNS and CDR2 SASEGT. J gave up 3 bases and V 3 bases, and 5 bases lay outside the gene matches. For the CDR3, the DNA is TGTGCCAGCAGTGATCGCGGGGGGCTTACAGATACGCAGTATTTT. Translating it yields CASSDRGGLTDTQYF.

This clone was detected a few times. The sample carries other DNA sequences with the same CDR3. The CDR3 nucleotides are TGTGCCAGCAGCTCGGACAGACGAGAGACCCAGTACTTC. This codes for CASSSDRRETQYF. The V call is TRBV11-2, the J call TRBJ2-5; D may be TRBD1 (6 bases). V was pared by 4 bases and J by 4 bases, with 10 bases between. Germline-derived CDR1 and CDR2 are SGHAT and FQNNGV. The CDR3 contains 13 residues.

The chain has TRBV19 and TRBJ2-1; tentative D call: TRBD1 (5 bases). Germline-derived CDR1 and CDR2 are LNHDA and SQIVND (reference sequence). V dropped 5 bases and J dropped 8 bases, with 13 bases sitting between them. The CDR3 extends over 13 amino acids. The CDR3 nucleotides read TGTGCCAGTAGTTTCGGACAACGGGATGAGCAGTTCTTC. Translated: CASSFGQRDEQFF.

This chain joins TRBV2 and TRBJ1-1, with D maybe TRBD1 (5 bases). V lost 5 bases to trimming and J lost 4 bases, with 17 bases between them. Germline V gene data show CDR1 as SNHLY and CDR2 as FYNNEI. This CDR3 spans 15 amino acids. The CDR3 protein is CASSPQGMAGTEAFF. The CDR3 nucleotides are TGTGCCAGCAGTCCTCAGGGAATGGCCGGCACTGAAGCTTTCTTT. Together with reference TRBV2 and TRBJ1-1, the CDR3 gives the full variable domain: EPEVTQTPSHQVTQMGQEVILRCVPISNHLYFYWYRQILGQKVEFLVSFYNNEISEKSEIFDDQFSVERPDGSNFTLKIRSTKLEDSAMYFCASSPQGMAGTEAFFGQGTRLTVV.